This T cell receptor (beta chain) was observed in a study of T cells after yellow fever vaccination. Across the whole study: SMART-Seq v4 Ultra Low Input handled preparation of low-cell-number fractions.

TCRdb independently ran MiXCR on the 5' RACE reads; one entry per CDR3 protein. The table has around 340,000 distinct CDR3 sequences, 8.7% seen once. General study results and limits: Primary-vaccination clones mostly resurfaced post-booster (nearly 97% CD4, approximately 87% CD8).

With regard to this clonotype: Antigen: not known.

The sequences come from PBMCs, collected on the day of the first yellow fever vaccination. This receptor was obtained from a young man who received the YFV17D yellow fever vaccine.

The CDR3: CASSQDRGPYNEQFF. The DNA of the CDR3 is TGTGCCAGCAGCCAGGACAGGGGGCCATACAATGAGCAGTTCTTC. The rearrangement joins TRBV11-2 to TRBJ2-1; TRBD1 matches at 11 bases. V shed 5 bases and J 4 bases; nucleotides not matched to a gene: 4. CDR1 SGHAT and CDR2 FQNNGV come from the germline V gene. The CDR3 length is 15 residues.